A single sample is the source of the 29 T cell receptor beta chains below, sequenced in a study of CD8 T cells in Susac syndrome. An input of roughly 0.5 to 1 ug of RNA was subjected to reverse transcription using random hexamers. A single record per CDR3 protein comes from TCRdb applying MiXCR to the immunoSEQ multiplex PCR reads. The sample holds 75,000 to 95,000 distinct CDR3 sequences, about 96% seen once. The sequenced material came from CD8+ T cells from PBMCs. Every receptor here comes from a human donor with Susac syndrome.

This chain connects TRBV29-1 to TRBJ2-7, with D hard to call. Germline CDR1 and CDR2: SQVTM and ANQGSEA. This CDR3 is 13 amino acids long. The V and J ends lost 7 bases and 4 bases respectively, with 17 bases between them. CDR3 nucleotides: TGCAGCGCCCAAGGCCTCCTTGCTTACGAGCAGTACTTC. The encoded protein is CSAQGLLAYEQYF.

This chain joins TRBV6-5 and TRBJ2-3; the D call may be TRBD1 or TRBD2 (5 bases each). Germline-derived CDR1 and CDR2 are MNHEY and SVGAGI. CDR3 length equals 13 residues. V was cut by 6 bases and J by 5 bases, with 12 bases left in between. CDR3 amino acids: CASSPRGLDTQYF. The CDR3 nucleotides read TGTGCCAGCAGCCCCCGGGGCTTAGATACGCAGTATTTT.

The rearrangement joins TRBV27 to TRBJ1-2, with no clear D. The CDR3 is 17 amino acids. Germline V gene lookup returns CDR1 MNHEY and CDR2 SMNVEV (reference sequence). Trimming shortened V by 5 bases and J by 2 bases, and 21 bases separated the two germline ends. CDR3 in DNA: TGTGCCAGCAGTCACTCCCCCCACTCGGGGAAAAACTATGGCTACACCTTC. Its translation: CASSHSPHSGKNYGYTF.

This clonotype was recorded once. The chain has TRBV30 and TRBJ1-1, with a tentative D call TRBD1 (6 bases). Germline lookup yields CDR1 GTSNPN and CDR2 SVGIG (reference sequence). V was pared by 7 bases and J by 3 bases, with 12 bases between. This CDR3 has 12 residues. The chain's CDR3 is CAFQTGYTEAFF. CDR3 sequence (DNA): TGTGCCTTTCAAACAGGGTACACTGAAGCTTTCTTT.

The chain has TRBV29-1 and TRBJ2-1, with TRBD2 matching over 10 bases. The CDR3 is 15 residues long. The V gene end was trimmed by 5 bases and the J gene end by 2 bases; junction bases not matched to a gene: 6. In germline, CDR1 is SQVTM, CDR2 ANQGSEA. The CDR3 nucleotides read TGCAGCGTTTTTAGCGGGGGGCCAACCTACAATGAGCAGTTCTTC. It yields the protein CSVFSGGPTYNEQFF.

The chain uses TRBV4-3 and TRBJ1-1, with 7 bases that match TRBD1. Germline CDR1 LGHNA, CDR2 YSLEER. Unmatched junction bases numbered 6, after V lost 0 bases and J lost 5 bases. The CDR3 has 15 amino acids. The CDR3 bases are TGCGCCAGCAGCCAAGAAACAGGGGAGGGGACTGAAGCTTTCTTT. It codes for CASSQETGEGTEAFF.

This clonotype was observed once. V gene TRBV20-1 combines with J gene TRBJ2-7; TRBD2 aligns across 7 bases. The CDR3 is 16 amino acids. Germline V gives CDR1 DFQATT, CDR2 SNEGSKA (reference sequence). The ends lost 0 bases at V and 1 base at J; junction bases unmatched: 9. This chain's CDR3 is CSARDDSAGESYEQYF. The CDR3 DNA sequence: TGCAGTGCTAGAGATGATAGCGCGGGGGAATCCTACGAGCAGTACTTC.

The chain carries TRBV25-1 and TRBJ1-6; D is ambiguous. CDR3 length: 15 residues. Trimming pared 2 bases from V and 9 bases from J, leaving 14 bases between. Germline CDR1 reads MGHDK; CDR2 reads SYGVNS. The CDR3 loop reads CASSEGIRLGSPLHF. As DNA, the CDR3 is TGTGCCAGCAGTGAAGGCATCAGACTGGGTTCACCCCTCCACTTT.

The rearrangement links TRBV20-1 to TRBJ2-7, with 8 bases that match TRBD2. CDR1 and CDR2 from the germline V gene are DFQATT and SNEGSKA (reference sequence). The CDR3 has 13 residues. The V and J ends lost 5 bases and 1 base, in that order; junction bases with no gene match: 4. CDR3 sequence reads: CSASGGQSYEQYF. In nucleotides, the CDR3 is TGCAGTGCTTCGGGGGGGCAGTCCTACGAGCAGTACTTC.

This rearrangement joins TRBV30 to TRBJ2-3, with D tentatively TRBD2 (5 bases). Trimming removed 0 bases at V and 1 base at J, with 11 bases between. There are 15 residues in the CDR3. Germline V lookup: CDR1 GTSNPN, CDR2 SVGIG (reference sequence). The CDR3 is CAWSVGSAGTDTQYF. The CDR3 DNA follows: TGTGCCTGGAGTGTCGGTAGCGCTGGCACAGATACGCAGTATTTT.

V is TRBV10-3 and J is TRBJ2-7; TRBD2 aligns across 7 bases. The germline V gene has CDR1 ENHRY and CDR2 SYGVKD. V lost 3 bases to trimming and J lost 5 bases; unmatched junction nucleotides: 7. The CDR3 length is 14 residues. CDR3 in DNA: TGTGCCATCAGTGACCCGGGACTAACCCACGAGCAGTACTTC. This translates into CAISDPGLTHEQYF.

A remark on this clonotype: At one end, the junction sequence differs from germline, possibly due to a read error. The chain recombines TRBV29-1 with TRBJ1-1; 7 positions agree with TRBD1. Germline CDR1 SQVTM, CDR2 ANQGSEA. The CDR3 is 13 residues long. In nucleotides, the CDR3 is TGCAGCGTTGGTAACAGGGGAGACACTGAAGTTTTCTTT. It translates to CSVGNRGDTEVFF.

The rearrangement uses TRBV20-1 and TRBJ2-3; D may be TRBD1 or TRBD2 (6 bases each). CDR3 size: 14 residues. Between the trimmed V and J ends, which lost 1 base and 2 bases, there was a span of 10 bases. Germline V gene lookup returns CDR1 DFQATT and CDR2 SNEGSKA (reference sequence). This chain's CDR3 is CSARVGGLTDTQYF. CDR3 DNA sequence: TGCAGTGCTAGAGTCGGGGGCCTCACAGATACGCAGTATTTT.

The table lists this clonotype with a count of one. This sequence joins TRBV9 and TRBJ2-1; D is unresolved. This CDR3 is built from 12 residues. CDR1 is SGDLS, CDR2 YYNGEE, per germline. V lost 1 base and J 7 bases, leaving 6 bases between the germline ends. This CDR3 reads CASSVSLNEQFF. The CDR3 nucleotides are TGTGCCAGCAGCGTATCCTTGAATGAGCAGTTCTTC.

The CDR3 reads CASSLGQPTEAFF. The DNA for the CDR3 is TGTGCCAGCAGTTTAGGGCAGCCCACTGAAGCTTTCTTT. The rearrangement uses TRBV12-3 or TRBV12-4 and TRBJ1-1; no clear D. This CDR3 spans 13 amino acids. The V end was cut by 1 base, the J end by 4 bases, with 7 bases between.

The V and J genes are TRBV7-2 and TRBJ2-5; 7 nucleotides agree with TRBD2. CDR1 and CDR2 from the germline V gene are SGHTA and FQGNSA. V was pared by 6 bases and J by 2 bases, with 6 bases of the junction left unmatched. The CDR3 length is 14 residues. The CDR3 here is CASSSERGQETQYF. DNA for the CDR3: TGTGCCAGCAGTTCAGAGCGGGGTCAAGAGACCCAGTACTTC. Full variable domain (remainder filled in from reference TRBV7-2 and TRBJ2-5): GAGVSQSPSNKVTEKGKDVELRCDPISGHTALYWYRQSLGQGLEFLIYFQGNSAPDKSGLPSDRFSAERTGGSVSTLTIQRTQQEDSAVYLCASSSERGQETQYFGPGTRLLVL.

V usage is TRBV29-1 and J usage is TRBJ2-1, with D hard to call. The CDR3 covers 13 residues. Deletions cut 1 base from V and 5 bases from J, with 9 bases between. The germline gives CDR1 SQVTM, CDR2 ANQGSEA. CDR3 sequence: CSVEVVRDNEQFF. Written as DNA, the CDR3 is TGCAGCGTTGAAGTCGTGCGCGACAATGAGCAGTTCTTC.

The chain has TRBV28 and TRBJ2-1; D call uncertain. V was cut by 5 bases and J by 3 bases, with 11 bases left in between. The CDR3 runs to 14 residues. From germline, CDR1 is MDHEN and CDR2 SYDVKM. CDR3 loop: CASSLRTLYNEQFF. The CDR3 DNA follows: TGTGCCAGCAGTCTCCGAACGCTCTACAATGAGCAGTTCTTC.

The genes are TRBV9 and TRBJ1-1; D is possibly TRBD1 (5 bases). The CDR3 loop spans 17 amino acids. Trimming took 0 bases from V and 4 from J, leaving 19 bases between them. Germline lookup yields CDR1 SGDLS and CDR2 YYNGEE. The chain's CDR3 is CASSVGDVLSRGTEAFF. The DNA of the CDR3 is TGTGCCAGCAGCGTAGGGGACGTCTTATCTCGGGGCACTGAAGCTTTCTTT.

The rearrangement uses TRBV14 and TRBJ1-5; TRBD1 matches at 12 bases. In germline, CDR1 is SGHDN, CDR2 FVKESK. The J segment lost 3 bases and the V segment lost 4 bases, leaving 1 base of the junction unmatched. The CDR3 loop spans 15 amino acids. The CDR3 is CASSPGQGANQPQHF. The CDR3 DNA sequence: TGTGCCAGCAGCCCGGGACAGGGGGCCAATCAGCCCCAGCATTTT.

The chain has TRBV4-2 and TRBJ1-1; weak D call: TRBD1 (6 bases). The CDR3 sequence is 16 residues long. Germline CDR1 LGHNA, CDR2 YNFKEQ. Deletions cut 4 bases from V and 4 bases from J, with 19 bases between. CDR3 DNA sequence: TGTGCCAGCAGCCCGCCTCCGGGGACAACGGGCACTGAAGCTTTCTTT. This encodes CASSPPPGTTGTEAFF.

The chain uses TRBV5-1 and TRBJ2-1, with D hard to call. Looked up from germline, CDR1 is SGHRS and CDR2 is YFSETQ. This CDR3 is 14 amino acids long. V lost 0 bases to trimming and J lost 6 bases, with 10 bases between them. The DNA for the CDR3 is TGCGCCAGCAGCTTGGGGACGGCCAGCAATGAGCAGTTCTTC. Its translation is CASSLGTASNEQFF. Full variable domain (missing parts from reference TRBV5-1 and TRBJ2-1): KAGVTQTPRYLIKTRGQQVTLSCSPISGHRSVSWYQQTPGQGLQFLFEYFSETQRNKGNFPGRFSGRQFSNSRSEMNVSTLELGDSALYLCASSLGTASNEQFFGPGTRLTVL.

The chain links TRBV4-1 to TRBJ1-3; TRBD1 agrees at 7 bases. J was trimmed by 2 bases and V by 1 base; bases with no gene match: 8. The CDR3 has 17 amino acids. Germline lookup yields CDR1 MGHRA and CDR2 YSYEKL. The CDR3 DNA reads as TGCGCCAGCAGCCAAGTCCCAGGGGGGCGAACTGGAAACACCATATATTTT. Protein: CASSQVPGGRTGNTIYF.

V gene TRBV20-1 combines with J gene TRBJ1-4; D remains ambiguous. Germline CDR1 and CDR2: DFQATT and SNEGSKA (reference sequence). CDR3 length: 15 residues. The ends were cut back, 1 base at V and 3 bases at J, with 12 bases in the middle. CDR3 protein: CSARVIREANEKLFF. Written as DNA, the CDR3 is TGCAGTGCTAGAGTCATTAGGGAGGCTAATGAAAAACTGTTTTTT.

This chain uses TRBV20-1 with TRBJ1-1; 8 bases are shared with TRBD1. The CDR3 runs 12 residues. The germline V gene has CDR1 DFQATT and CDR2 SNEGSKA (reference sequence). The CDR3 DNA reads TGCGGACCGGGACAGGTGAACACTGAAGCTTTCTTT. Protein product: CGPGQVNTEAFF.

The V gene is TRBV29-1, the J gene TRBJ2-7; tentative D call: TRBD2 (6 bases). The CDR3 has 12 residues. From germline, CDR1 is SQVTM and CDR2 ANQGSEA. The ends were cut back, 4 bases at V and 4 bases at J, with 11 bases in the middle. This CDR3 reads CSVGDSLYEQYF. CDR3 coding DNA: TGCAGCGTTGGGGACTCCTTGTACGAGCAGTACTTC.

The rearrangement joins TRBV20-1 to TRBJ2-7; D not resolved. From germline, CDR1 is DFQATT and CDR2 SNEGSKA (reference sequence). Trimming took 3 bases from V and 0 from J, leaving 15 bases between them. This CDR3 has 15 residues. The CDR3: CSASVPIRSSYEQYF. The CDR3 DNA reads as TGCAGTGCTAGCGTGCCTATTAGGAGCTCCTACGAGCAGTACTTC.

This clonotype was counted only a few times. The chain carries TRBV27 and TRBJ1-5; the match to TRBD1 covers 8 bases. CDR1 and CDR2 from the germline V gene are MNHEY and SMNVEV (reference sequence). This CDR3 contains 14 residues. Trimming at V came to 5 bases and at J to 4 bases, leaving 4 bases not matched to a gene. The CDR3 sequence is CASSLGQGNQPQHF. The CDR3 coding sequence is TGTGCCAGCAGTCTCGGACAGGGAAATCAGCCCCAGCATTTT.

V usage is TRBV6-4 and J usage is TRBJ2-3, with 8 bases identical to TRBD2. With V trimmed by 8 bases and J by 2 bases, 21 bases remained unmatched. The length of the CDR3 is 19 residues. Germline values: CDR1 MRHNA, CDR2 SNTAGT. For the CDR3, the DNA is TGTGCCAGCGCCGAAGTAGGGACTAGTCTAGGGCGGATCACAGATACGCAGTATTTT. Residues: CASAEVGTSLGRITDTQYF.